The 32 T cell receptor beta chains below come from one sample, sequenced in a study of cytomegalovirus exposure and HLA in healthy donors. Primers for the PCR totalled 60 Vbeta and 13 Jbeta. Assay used: immunoSEQ multiplex PCR; TCRdb lists only in-frame clones, some missing. The sample gives about 76,000 clones, 73% of which show up once; 15% to 20% is in the top ten. Specimen: PBMCs. Source of these receptors: a woman in her 40s in good health and CMV-seropositive.

The rearrangement joins TRBV11-2 to TRBJ1-1, with D perhaps TRBD1 (5 bases). The CDR3 length is 13 residues. The germline gives CDR1 SGHAT, CDR2 FQNNGV. V was trimmed by 7 bases and J by 5 bases, leaving 14 bases between them. Written as DNA, the CDR3 is TGTGCCAGCACCCTGTGGGAGGGGACTGAAGCTTTCTTT. It yields the protein CASTLWEGTEAFF.

This clone was seen a handful of times. The rearrangement uses TRBV27 and TRBJ1-4; D remains unclear. From germline, CDR1 is MNHEY and CDR2 SMNVEV (reference sequence). CDR3 size: 15 residues. Deletions cut 3 bases from V and 8 bases from J, with 16 bases between. In DNA, the CDR3 is TGTGCCAGCAGTTTGTACGGTCGCTACGCCGAAAAACTGTTTTTT. Translating it yields CASSLYGRYAEKLFF.

The genes are TRBV7-9 and TRBJ1-4; D might be TRBD1 (6 bases). Germline V gene data show CDR1 as SEHNR and CDR2 as FQNEAQ (reference sequence). The CDR3 sequence is 13 residues long. The germline V and J ends were trimmed by 5 bases and 11 bases, with 15 bases remaining between them. CDR3 sequence reads: CASSTRQVLKLFF. The CDR3 DNA reads TGTGCCAGCAGCACCAGACAGGTTTTGAAACTGTTTTTT.

V gene TRBV10-3 combines with J gene TRBJ2-7; 8 bases fit TRBD1. The CDR3 sequence is 12 residues long. The trim removed 10 bases at V and 8 bases at J, leaving 10 bases unmatched. Germline lookup yields CDR1 ENHRY and CDR2 SYGVKD. CDR3 nucleotide sequence: TGTGCCAGCGGACAGGGTCCCAGCCAGCAGTACTTC. This sequence encodes CASGQGPSQQYF.

DNA for the CDR3: TGTGCCAGCAGACGCCAGGAGGGTGGGGAAAAACTGTTTTTT. Its translation is CASRRQEGGEKLFF. The V gene is TRBV6-6, the J gene TRBJ1-4; no clear D. Germline CDR1 MNHNY, CDR2 SVGAGI (reference sequence). V lost 6 bases to trimming and J lost 8 bases, with 16 bases between them. This CDR3 is built from 14 residues.

This clone was recorded once. This chain links TRBV5-1 with TRBJ1-4; possibly TRBD1 for D (5 bases). Germline V gene lookup returns CDR1 SGHRS and CDR2 YFSETQ. V lost 2 bases and J lost 8, with 10 bases in between. CDR3 length equals 13 residues. The CDR3 nucleotides are TGCGCCAGCAGCTTCTTCTCAGGGGAAAAACTGTTTTTT. It translates to CASSFFSGEKLFF.

This clone came up a few times. Only one base separates this from a far larger clonotype, so it likely reflects a read error. The rearrangement links TRBV25-1 to TRBJ1-1; TRBD1 is a possible D gene (5 bases). Per germline, CDR1 MGHDK and CDR2 SYGVNS. There are 13 residues in the CDR3. The CDR3, as DNA: TGTGTCAGCAGTGTAAGGGGCATCACTGAAGCTTTCTTT. It is translated as CVSSVRGITEAFF.

The chain uses TRBV28 and TRBJ2-3, with TRBD1 matching over 7 bases. Germline trimming cut 6 bases from V and 2 bases from J; bases unmatched to any gene: 5. CDR3 size: 14 residues. Germline V gives CDR1 MDHEN, CDR2 SYDVKM. This CDR3 reads CASRPTGTTDTQYF. As DNA, the CDR3 is TGTGCCAGCAGGCCGACAGGGACCACAGATACGCAGTATTTT.

The chain recombines TRBV5-8 with TRBJ1-1, with a tentative D call TRBD1 (6 bases). Germline V gene sequence: CDR1 SGHTS, CDR2 YDEGEE. With 0 bases removed from V and 4 bases from J, the gap between germline ends came to 10 bases. The CDR3 has 14 amino acids. CDR3 sequence reads: CASSLELQGTEAFF. Here the CDR3 DNA reads TGTGCCAGCAGCTTGGAACTACAGGGCACTGAAGCTTTCTTT.

The V gene is TRBV7-8, the J gene TRBJ2-7, with a possible D match to TRBD1 (6 bases). The germline V gene encodes CDR1 SGHVS and CDR2 FQNEAQ. The CDR3 totals 15 residues. Trimming shortened V by 1 base and J by 1 base, and 11 bases separated the two germline ends. The CDR3 loop reads CASSLGGQESYEQYF. The CDR3 DNA sequence: TGTGCCAGCAGCTTAGGGGGACAAGAATCCTACGAGCAGTACTTC.

The V gene is TRBV5-1, the J gene TRBJ2-1; 9 bases are shared with TRBD2. Germline CDR1 reads SGHRS; CDR2 reads YFSETQ. Trimming cost V 5 bases and J 5 bases; bases outside gene matches: 2. The CDR3 runs 13 residues. CDR3 amino acids: CASRLAGNNEQFF. For the CDR3, the DNA is TGCGCCAGCAGACTAGCGGGCAACAATGAGCAGTTCTTC.

This clone has only a few counts. The chain joins TRBV2 to TRBJ1-1; 8 bases map to TRBD1. The CDR3 is 13 amino acids. After removal of 7 bases from V and 4 bases from J, the junction contained 5 bases not matched to a gene. Germline V CDR1 and CDR2: SNHLY, FYNNEI. The chain's CDR3 is CASNDRGTTEAFF. The CDR3 DNA reads TGTGCCAGCAATGACAGGGGTACCACTGAAGCTTTCTTT.

This clone showed up just a few times. The genes are TRBV7-6 and TRBJ1-3, with a tentative D call TRBD1 (6 bases). The length of the CDR3 is 16 residues. With 4 bases removed from V and 0 bases from J, the gap between germline ends came to 13 bases. Germline V lookup: CDR1 SGHVS, CDR2 FNYEAQ. CDR3 bases: TGTGCCAGCAGCTGGGGGGGGGCCAACTCTGGAAACACCATATATTTT. This translates into CASSWGGANSGNTIYF.

Concerning this clone itself: Other DNA sequences in this sample translate to the same CDR3. This chain joins TRBV9 and TRBJ1-1; TRBD1 is a possible D gene (5 bases). V lost 4 bases to trimming and J lost 0 bases, with 13 bases between them. Germline loops: CDR1 SGDLS, CDR2 YYNGEE. This CDR3 contains 15 residues. CDR3 region: CASSPQTAMNTEAFF. The CDR3 region has the DNA TGTGCCAGCAGCCCTCAGACAGCGATGAACACTGAAGCTTTCTTT.

The rearrangement links TRBV5-1 to TRBJ2-3; 8 nucleotides agree with TRBD1. This CDR3 region has 15 residues. The germline V gene encodes CDR1 SGHRS and CDR2 YFSETQ. Trimming removed 1 base from V and 4 bases from J; junction bases left unmatched: 5. The CDR3 protein is CASSLTAGGPDTQYF. Here the CDR3 DNA reads TGCGCCAGCAGCTTGACGGCAGGGGGCCCAGATACGCAGTATTTT.

V usage is TRBV29-1 and J usage is TRBJ2-3, with 8 positions matching TRBD2. Germline values: CDR1 SQVTM, CDR2 ANQGSEA. J gave up 3 bases and V 7 bases, and 9 bases lay outside the gene matches. The length of the CDR3 is 14 residues. CDR3 region: CSAPFSGTTDTQYF. The CDR3 bases are TGCAGCGCCCCTTTTAGCGGGACAACAGATACGCAGTATTTT.

V usage is TRBV7-9 and J usage is TRBJ2-3; possible D gene TRBD2, 5 bases. The CDR3 runs 17 residues. V lost 5 bases and J lost 7, with 25 bases in between. Germline CDR1 is SEHNR and CDR2 is FQNEAQ (reference sequence). Written as DNA, the CDR3 is TGTGCCAGCAGCAAAAAAATATCGGGGATGACCCGGTATACGCAGTATTTT. Its protein is CASSKKISGMTRYTQYF.

The V and J genes are TRBV10-2 and TRBJ1-4; D possibly corresponds to TRBD1 (6 bases). Germline CDR1 is WSHSY and CDR2 is SAAADI. V gave up 3 bases and J gave up 7 bases, with 9 bases separating them. This CDR3 contains 13 residues. CDR3 region: CASSDGRGEKLFF. In DNA, the CDR3 is TGCGCCAGCAGTGATGGCAGGGGTGAAAAACTGTTTTTT.

V usage is TRBV6-5 and J usage is TRBJ2-7; D perhaps matches TRBD2 (6 bases). Germline assignment: CDR1 MNHEY and CDR2 SVGAGI. The CDR3 consists of 15 residues. Trimming took 4 bases from V and 2 from J, leaving 15 bases between them. In nucleotides, the CDR3 is TGTGCCAGCAGTTTAGGCGGGACGGTGACCTACGAGCAGTACTTC. Translating gives CASSLGGTVTYEQYF.

This chain joins TRBV12-5 and TRBJ2-3; 8 bases are a match to TRBD1. The CDR3 covers 14 residues. V dropped 7 bases and J dropped 4; count of bases not matched to a gene: 7. Germline-derived CDR1 and CDR2 are LGHNT and FRNRAP. CDR3 sequence reads: CASAPDRGPDTQYF. CDR3 coding DNA: TGTGCTAGTGCCCCCGACAGGGGCCCAGATACGCAGTATTTT.

This clone has just a few counts. The V and J genes are TRBV6-5 and TRBJ1-1, with 8 positions matching TRBD1. CDR1 is MNHEY and CDR2 is SVGAGI in the germline V gene. J gave up 4 bases and V 8 bases, and 12 bases lay outside the gene matches. The CDR3 has 15 residues. The CDR3 here is CASCLFDRGGTEAFF. The CDR3 coding sequence is TGTGCCAGCTGTTTGTTCGACAGGGGTGGCACTGAAGCTTTCTTT.

The rearrangement uses TRBV9 and TRBJ1-4; TRBD1 matches 7 bases. Germline CDR1 reads SGDLS; CDR2 reads YYNGEE. V lost 1 base to trimming and J lost 3 bases; unmatched junction nucleotides: 6. This CDR3 comprises 16 residues. CDR3 loop: CASSVSGTGANEKLFF. In DNA form, the CDR3 reads TGTGCCAGCAGCGTAAGCGGTACAGGGGCTAATGAAAAACTGTTTTTT.

V is TRBV6-5 and J is TRBJ2-7, with D tentatively TRBD2 (6 bases). V was shortened by 4 bases and J by 3 bases, with 10 bases between the two germline ends. The CDR3 spans 13 residues. CDR1 and CDR2 (germline): MNHEY, SVGAGI. CDR3 in DNA: TGTGCCAGCAGTTCGGGACTTGGCTACGAGCAGTACTTC. Its protein is CASSSGLGYEQYF.

This chain joins TRBV2 and TRBJ2-7; no definite D call. This CDR3 has 14 amino acids. Trimming took 6 bases from V and 2 from J, leaving 14 bases between them. CDR1 and CDR2 (germline): SNHLY, FYNNEI. CDR3 amino acids: CASRVHRVTYEQYF. The DNA of the CDR3 is TGTGCCAGCAGGGTCCACCGGGTCACCTACGAGCAGTACTTC.

This clone was counted between two and nine times. This chain links TRBV5-6 with TRBJ2-2; TRBD2 agrees at 7 bases. Germline CDR1 SGHDT, CDR2 YYEEEE. After removal of 2 bases from V and 3 bases from J, the junction contained 13 bases not matched to a gene. The CDR3 sequence is 18 residues long. This chain's CDR3 is CASSLWDYKSQYTGELFF. Written as DNA, the CDR3 is TGTGCCAGCAGCTTATGGGACTACAAAAGCCAATACACCGGGGAGCTGTTTTTT.

The chain carries TRBV5-6 and TRBJ1-2, with 10 bases identical to TRBD1. Germline-derived CDR1 and CDR2 are SGHDT and YYEEEE. V lost 4 bases to trimming and J lost 8 bases; unmatched junction nucleotides: 5. The CDR3 is 13 amino acids. The CDR3 DNA sequence: TGTGCCAGCAGCGAAGACAGGGGGCGCGGCTACACCTTC. Amino acids: CASSEDRGRGYTF. Together with reference TRBV5-6 and TRBJ1-2, the CDR3 gives the full variable domain: DAGVTQSPTHLIKTRGQQVTLRCSPKSGHDTVSWYQQALGQGPQFIFQYYEEEERQRGNFPDRFSGHQFPNYSSELNVNALLLGDSALYLCASSEDRGRGYTFGSGTRLTVV.

CDR3 amino acids: CASSAEQGRMNTEAFF. The DNA of the CDR3 is TGTGCCAGCAGCGCGGAACAGGGGCGCATGAACACTGAAGCTTTCTTT. The J gene is TRBJ1-1, the V gene TRBV5-6; 7 bases are shared with TRBD1. The junction had 9 bases not matched to a gene; V was cut back by 4 bases and J by 0 bases. Germline-derived CDR1 and CDR2 are SGHDT and YYEEEE. The CDR3 is made up of 16 amino acids. Filled out from reference TRBV5-6 and TRBJ1-1, the complete variable domain reads DAGVTQSPTHLIKTRGQQVTLRCSPKSGHDTVSWYQQALGQGPQFIFQYYEEEERQRGNFPDRFSGHQFPNYSSELNVNALLLGDSALYLCASSAEQGRMNTEAFFGQGTRLTVV.

The V call is TRBV5-6, the J call TRBJ2-7, with D possibly matching TRBD2 (6 bases). Trimming removed 4 bases at V and 2 bases at J, with 13 bases between. Germline lookup yields CDR1 SGHDT and CDR2 YYEEEE. The CDR3 loop spans 14 amino acids. The CDR3 loop reads CASSRGIRTYEQYF. The CDR3 DNA reads TGTGCCAGCAGCCGCGGGATAAGGACCTACGAGCAGTACTTC.

V is TRBV5-1 and J is TRBJ1-4, with TRBD1 as a possible D gene (5 bases). This CDR3 is 14 amino acids long. Trimming took 6 bases from V and 11 from J, leaving 20 bases between them. In germline, CDR1 is SGHRS, CDR2 YFSETQ. The CDR3 spells CASTTRVGGEKLFF. CDR3 bases: TGCGCCAGCACCACCCGGGTGGGGGGTGAGAAACTGTTTTTT.

This chain connects TRBV28 to TRBJ1-5, with TRBD1 matching 12 bases. The V gene end was trimmed by 6 bases and the J gene end by 8 bases; junction bases not matched to a gene: 8. Germline values: CDR1 MDHEN, CDR2 SYDVKM. The CDR3 contains 15 residues. CDR3 sequence: CASRLGTGGVKPQHF. DNA for the CDR3: TGTGCCAGCAGACTAGGGACAGGGGGCGTTAAGCCCCAGCATTTT. Supplemented by reference TRBV28 and TRBJ1-5, the full variable domain reads DVKVTQSSRYLVKRTGEKVFLECVQDMDHENMFWYRQDPGLGLRLIYFSYDVKMKEKGDIPEGYSVSREKKERFSLILESASTNQTSMYLCASRLGTGGVKPQHFGDGTRLSIL.

The rearrangement uses TRBV5-6 and TRBJ2-5; D unresolved. The germline V and J ends were trimmed by 3 bases and 7 bases, with 16 bases remaining between them. CDR1 and CDR2 (germline): SGHDT, YYEEEE. This CDR3 comprises 14 residues. CDR3: CASSSASSYGTQYF. The CDR3 DNA reads TGTGCCAGCAGCTCCGCTAGTTCCTACGGGACCCAGTACTTC.

This chain links TRBV2 with TRBJ2-7, with D possibly matching TRBD2 (5 bases). Germline-derived CDR1 and CDR2 are SNHLY and FYNNEI. The CDR3 covers 13 residues. Trimming pared 5 bases from V and 2 bases from J, leaving 10 bases between. The CDR3 here is CASSRDPPYEQYF. As DNA, the CDR3 is TGTGCCAGCAGTCGGGATCCACCCTACGAGCAGTACTTC. Together with reference TRBV2 and TRBJ2-7, the CDR3 gives the full variable domain: EPEVTQTPSHQVTQMGQEVILRCVPISNHLYFYWYRQILGQKVEFLVSFYNNEISEKSEIFDDQFSVERPDGSNFTLKIRSTKLEDSAMYFCASSRDPPYEQYFGPGTRLTVT.